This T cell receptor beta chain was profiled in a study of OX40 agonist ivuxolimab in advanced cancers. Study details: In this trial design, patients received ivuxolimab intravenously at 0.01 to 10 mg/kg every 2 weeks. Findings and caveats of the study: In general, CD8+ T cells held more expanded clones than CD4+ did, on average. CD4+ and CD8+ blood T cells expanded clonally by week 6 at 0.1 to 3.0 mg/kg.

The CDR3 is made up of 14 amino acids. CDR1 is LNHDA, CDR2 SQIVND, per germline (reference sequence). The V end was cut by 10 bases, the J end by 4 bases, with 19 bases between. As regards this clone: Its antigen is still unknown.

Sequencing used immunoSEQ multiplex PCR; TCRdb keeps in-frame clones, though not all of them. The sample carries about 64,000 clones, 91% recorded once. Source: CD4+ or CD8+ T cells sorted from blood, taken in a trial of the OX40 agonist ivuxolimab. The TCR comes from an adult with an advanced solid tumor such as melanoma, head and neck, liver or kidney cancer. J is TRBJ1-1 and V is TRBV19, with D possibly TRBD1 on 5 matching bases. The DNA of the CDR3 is TGTGCCACCTCTCCGGCGGGAAGGGGCACTGAAGCTTTCTTT. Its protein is CATSPAGRGTEAFF.